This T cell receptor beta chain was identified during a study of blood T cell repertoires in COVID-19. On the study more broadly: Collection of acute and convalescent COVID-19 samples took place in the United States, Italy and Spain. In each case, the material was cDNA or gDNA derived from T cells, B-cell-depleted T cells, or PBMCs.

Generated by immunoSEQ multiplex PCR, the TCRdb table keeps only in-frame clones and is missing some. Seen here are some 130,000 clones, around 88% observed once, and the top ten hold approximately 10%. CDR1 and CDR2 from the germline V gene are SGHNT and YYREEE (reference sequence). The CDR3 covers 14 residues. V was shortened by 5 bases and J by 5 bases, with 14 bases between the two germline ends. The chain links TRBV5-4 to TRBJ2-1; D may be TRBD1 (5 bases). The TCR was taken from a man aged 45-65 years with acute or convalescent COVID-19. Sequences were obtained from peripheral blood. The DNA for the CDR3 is TGTGCCAGCAGTTCAGAGAGCAGGGACAATGAGCAGTTCTTC. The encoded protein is CASSSESRDNEQFF.